These 29 T cell receptor beta chains were all obtained from the same sample, sequenced in a study of naive and memory T cell subsets. Broader study findings: Especially in CD8 cells, naive repertoires contained a few larger clonotypes, possibly CD45RA-re-expressing memory cells.

The beta constant-region primer was an equimolar mix of two oligonucleotides covering TRBC1 and TRBC2. The ligated cDNA underwent four PCR rounds using SP2 and nested alpha and beta constant-region primers. A single record per CDR3 protein comes from TCRdb applying MiXCR to the UMI-ligation and nested PCR reads. The sample comprises roughly 83,000 distinct CDR3 sequences, around 11% of which are singletons, and 0.12% to 0.15% rests with the top ten. What these receptors recognize is not known. Sequenced sample: naive CD4+ T cells from blood. These receptors came from a human donor in good health.

The chain employs TRBV19 and TRBJ1-1; TRBD1 aligns across 7 bases. Trimming removed 7 bases from V and 4 bases from J; junction bases left unmatched: 9. The CDR3 spans 14 residues. Germline V gene lookup returns CDR1 LNHDA and CDR2 SQIVND (reference sequence). CDR3 DNA sequence: TGTGCCAGTAACGCGGACAGGATTTCCACTGAAGCTTTCTTT. It codes for CASNADRISTEAFF.

This clonotype showed up just a few times. This chain connects TRBV24-1 to TRBJ2-2; the match to TRBD1 covers 7 bases. V was pared by 5 bases and J by 1 base, with 3 bases of the junction left unmatched. The CDR3 is made up of 15 amino acids. The germline V gene has CDR1 KGHDR and CDR2 SFDVKD. The CDR3 DNA reads as TGTGCCACCAGTGTTACAGGGGTGAACACCGGGGAGCTGTTTTTT. Its translation: CATSVTGVNTGELFF.

This clonotype was counted a single time. V is TRBV27 and J is TRBJ2-7; 10 bases align to TRBD2. The germline V gene encodes CDR1 MNHEY and CDR2 SMNVEV (reference sequence). V was pared by 6 bases and J by 2 bases, with 7 bases of the junction left unmatched. CDR3 length: 15 residues. CDR3 region: CASSRTSGSAYEQYF. CDR3 nucleotides: TGTGCCAGCAGCCGGACTAGCGGATCTGCCTACGAGCAGTACTTC.

J is TRBJ1-5 and V is TRBV4-2; TRBD1 is a possible D gene (5 bases). Trimming left V 0 bases short and J 9 bases short, with 12 bases between. This CDR3 has 14 residues. Germline loops: CDR1 LGHNA, CDR2 YNFKEQ. CDR3 region: CASSQDQAQGPQHF. The CDR3 nucleotides read TGTGCCAGCAGCCAAGATCAGGCCCAGGGGCCCCAGCATTTT.

This clonotype turned up a few times. The chain joins TRBV6-2 or TRBV6-3 to TRBJ2-7; D is perhaps TRBD2 (6 bases). CDR1 MNHEY and CDR2 SVGEGT come from the germline V gene. The CDR3 sequence is 17 residues long. Trimming left V 1 base short and J 5 bases short, with 21 bases between. CDR3 in DNA: TGTGCCAGCAGTTACTTACCGCGTGCGGGGCAGAAAAACGAGCAGTACTTC. It yields the protein CASSYLPRAGQKNEQYF.

This clonotype showed up just a few times. This sequence joins TRBV12-3 or TRBV12-4 and TRBJ1-1; D is undetermined. V was clipped by 4 bases and J by 4 bases, with 13 bases between them. The CDR3 sequence is 14 residues long. The DNA for the CDR3 is TGTGCCAGCAGTTCGGTGCCGATGGCCACTGAAGCTTTCTTT. Amino acid sequence: CASSSVPMATEAFF.

The V and J genes are TRBV18 and TRBJ1-1, with 7 bases fitting TRBD1. Germline V gene lookup returns CDR1 KGHSH and CDR2 LQKENI. The ends lost 2 bases at V and 5 bases at J; junction bases unmatched: 5. The CDR3 totals 14 residues. The CDR3 reads CASSPEQGSTEAFF. The CDR3 nucleotides read TGTGCCAGCTCACCAGAACAGGGGAGTACTGAAGCTTTCTTT.

This clonotype was picked up a small number of times. V usage is TRBV4-2 and J usage is TRBJ2-7; 10 bases agree with TRBD1. The J segment lost 3 bases and the V segment lost 0 bases, leaving 2 bases of the junction unmatched. The germline V gene encodes CDR1 LGHNA and CDR2 YNFKEQ. The length of the CDR3 is 15 residues. For the CDR3, the DNA is TGTGCCAGCAGCCAAGAGACAGGGGGCGTCTACGAGCAGTACTTC. This sequence encodes CASSQETGGVYEQYF.

A few counts support this clonotype. The genes are TRBV6-6 and TRBJ1-5; 9 bases agree with TRBD1. The CDR3 is 14 amino acids. After removal of 5 bases from V and 8 bases from J, the junction contained 7 bases not matched to a gene. Germline assignment: CDR1 MNHNY and CDR2 SVGAGI (reference sequence). The DNA of the CDR3 is TGTGCCAGCAGTCAGGACAGGGGCGGGGAGCCCCAGCATTTT. It encodes CASSQDRGGEPQHF.

This sequence joins TRBV5-1 and TRBJ2-1, with D unresolved. CDR3 size: 16 residues. Trimming removed 0 bases at V and 7 bases at J, with 17 bases between. The germline CDR1 and CDR2 sequences are SGHRS and YFSETQ. The CDR3 nucleotides read TGCGCCAGCAGCTTGGGTGGGGTCACGCCGGTGAATGAGCAGTTCTTC. Translated: CASSLGGVTPVNEQFF.

This clonotype was counted only a few times. This rearrangement joins TRBV28 to TRBJ1-2, with D perhaps TRBD1 (5 bases). The V gene lost 6 bases and the J gene lost 0 bases, with 23 bases spanning the gap. This CDR3 has 18 residues. Germline V gene data show CDR1 as MDHEN and CDR2 as SYDVKM. CDR3 protein: CASRRLVRGRDTNYGYTF. The CDR3 DNA is TGTGCCAGCAGACGTCTTGTCCGGGGCCGGGATACTAACTATGGCTACACCTTC.

The gene calls are TRBV20-1 and TRBJ1-6; a possible D gene is TRBD1 (5 bases). The germline CDR1 and CDR2 sequences are DFQATT and SNEGSKA (reference sequence). This CDR3 spans 13 amino acids. The V end was cut by 7 bases, the J end by 7 bases, with 14 bases between. CDR3 in amino acids: CSVRDGANSPLHF. The CDR3 bases are TGCAGTGTCAGGGACGGAGCCAATTCACCCCTCCACTTT.

V usage is TRBV5-6 and J usage is TRBJ1-6; D remains ambiguous. The V gene's germline CDR1 is SGHDT and CDR2 YYEEEE. The CDR3 loop spans 13 amino acids. Between the trimmed V and J ends, which lost 7 bases and 4 bases, there was a span of 9 bases. CDR3 protein: CASRRYYNSPLHF. The CDR3 nucleotides read TGTGCCAGCCGACGGTATTATAATTCACCCCTCCACTTT.

The rearrangement joins TRBV4-3 to TRBJ1-4; a weak D match, TRBD1 (5 bases). This CDR3 has 15 amino acids. CDR1 LGHNA and CDR2 YSLEER come from the germline V gene. With 0 bases removed from V and 3 bases from J, the gap between germline ends came to 8 bases. The CDR3 region is CASSQDRAANEKLFF. The CDR3 nucleotides are TGCGCCAGCAGCCAAGACAGGGCGGCTAATGAAAAACTGTTTTTT.

The V call is TRBV30, the J call TRBJ1-1, with TRBD1 as a possible D gene (6 bases). Trimming pared 4 bases from V and 6 bases from J, leaving 12 bases between. The CDR3 loop spans 12 amino acids. Germline V gene data show CDR1 as GTSNPN and CDR2 as SVGIG (reference sequence). CDR3 residues: CAWTRDIAEAFF. CDR3 sequence (DNA): TGTGCCTGGACGCGGGACATAGCTGAAGCTTTCTTT.

The chain has TRBV6-1 and TRBJ2-1; D is unresolved. CDR1 and CDR2 (germline): MNHNS, SASEGT. This CDR3 has 16 amino acids. Deletions cut 0 bases from V and 3 bases from J, with 12 bases between. This chain's CDR3 is CASSEALPLIYNEQFF. As DNA, the CDR3 is TGTGCCAGCAGTGAAGCGCTTCCTTTAATCTACAATGAGCAGTTCTTC.

This clonotype was observed at least ten times. The chain carries TRBV3-1 and TRBJ2-2, with TRBD2 identical over 12 bases. The length of the CDR3 is 18 residues. Germline loops: CDR1 LGHDT, CDR2 YNNKEL (reference sequence). V lost 1 base and J lost 0; bases outside the gene matches: 3. The CDR3 reads CASSQGTSGESNTGELFF. CDR3 sequence (DNA): TGTGCCAGCAGCCAAGGGACTAGCGGGGAATCGAACACCGGGGAGCTGTTTTTT. The variable domain in full, completed from reference TRBV3-1 and TRBJ2-2, reads DTAVSQTPKYLVTQMGNDKSIKCEQNLGHDTMYWYKQDSKKFLKIMFSYNNKELIINETVPNRFSPKSPDKAHLNLHINSLELGDSAVYFCASSQGTSGESNTGELFFGEGSRLTVL.

This clonotype was seen repeatedly, ten times or more. The chain has TRBV20-1 and TRBJ2-5; D perhaps matches TRBD2 (7 bases). V dropped 5 bases and J dropped 5 bases, with 15 bases sitting between them. Germline V gene lookup returns CDR1 DFQATT and CDR2 SNEGSKA (reference sequence). The CDR3 is 13 residues long. The CDR3 sequence: CSAGRGGVETQYF. Written as DNA, the CDR3 is TGCAGTGCTGGGCGAGGGGGGGTGGAGACCCAGTACTTC.

This clonotype was seen ten or more times. CDR3 nucleotides: TGCGCCAGCAGCTTGGACACAAAAGAGACCCAGTACTTC. It translates to CASSLDTKETQYF. The genes are TRBV5-1 and TRBJ2-5; D not certain. The CDR3 totals 13 residues. V gave up 0 bases and J gave up 3 bases, with 6 bases separating them. Germline V lookup: CDR1 SGHRS, CDR2 YFSETQ.

The gene calls are TRBV2 and TRBJ1-2; 7 positions agree with TRBD1. CDR1 and CDR2 from the germline V gene are SNHLY and FYNNEI. The CDR3 runs 14 residues. Unmatched junction bases numbered 8, after V lost 6 bases and J lost 4 bases. CDR3: CASSSQGQPYGYTF. The CDR3 coding sequence is TGTGCCAGCAGCTCACAGGGACAGCCCTATGGCTACACCTTC.

This clonotype has at least ten counts. The gene calls are TRBV29-1 and TRBJ2-3; 11 positions agree with TRBD2. The CDR3 totals 14 residues. With V trimmed by 6 bases and J by 2 bases, 4 bases remained unmatched. Per germline, CDR1 SQVTM and CDR2 ANQGSEA. CDR3 coding DNA: TGCAGCGTACCTAGCGGGAGGTCCACAGATACGCAGTATTTT. Translation: CSVPSGRSTDTQYF.

This clonotype was detected only a few times. V usage is TRBV6-6 and J usage is TRBJ2-7; 10 positions match TRBD1. CDR1 and CDR2 from the germline V gene are MNHNY and SVGAGI (reference sequence). J was trimmed by 0 bases and V by 5 bases; bases with no gene match: 4. This CDR3 is built from 15 residues. In DNA form, the CDR3 reads TGTGCCAGCAGTCCGAGGACAGGGGGCTCCTACGAGCAGTACTTC. Translation gives CASSPRTGGSYEQYF.

The V call is TRBV2, the J call TRBJ2-1, with D tentatively TRBD2 (7 bases). V was pared by 11 bases and J by 9 bases, with 20 bases between. The germline V gene encodes CDR1 SNHLY and CDR2 FYNNEI. The CDR3 length is 13 residues. The CDR3 coding sequence is TGTGCCCGATCACTAGAGGGGGGGATTGAGCAGTTCTTC. It yields the protein CARSLEGGIEQFF.

This clonotype was picked up a small number of times. This chain joins TRBV7-9 and TRBJ1-1; D remains ambiguous. The CDR3 totals 15 residues. The germline V gene has CDR1 SEHNR and CDR2 FQNEAQ (reference sequence). Trimming left V 1 base short and J 1 base short, with 10 bases between. The CDR3 region is CASSLGSQRNTEAFF. The CDR3 nucleotides read TGTGCCAGCAGCTTAGGCTCGCAGAGGAACACTGAAGCTTTCTTT.

This clonotype was seen repeatedly, ten times or more. This rearrangement joins TRBV12-3 or TRBV12-4 to TRBJ2-7, with a weak D call TRBD2 (6 bases). This CDR3 is built from 14 residues. Trimming took 6 bases from V and 0 from J, leaving 12 bases between them. CDR3 sequence (DNA): TGTGCCAGCAGCAGGCGGGGTAGCTCCTACGAGCAGTACTTC. This translates into CASSRRGSSYEQYF.

DNA for the CDR3: TGTGCTGACAACCCCCCTCTTGGACAGAAAGACTACAATGAGCAGTTCTTC. Protein product: CADNPPLGQKDYNEQFF. The chain is built from TRBV7-9 and TRBJ2-1, with D maybe TRBD1 (6 bases). This CDR3 has 17 residues. Germline CDR1 SEHNR, CDR2 FQNEAQ (reference sequence).

The V call is TRBV7-2, the J call TRBJ2-1; D might be TRBD1 (6 bases). V was clipped by 6 bases and J by 1 base, with 16 bases between them. The length of the CDR3 is 16 residues. Germline CDR1 and CDR2: SGHTA and FQGNSA. CDR3 loop: CASRYMAQGSYNEQFF. In DNA, the CDR3 is TGTGCCAGCAGGTACATGGCCCAGGGGTCCTACAATGAGCAGTTCTTC.

This clonotype was counted at least ten times. The CDR3, as DNA: TGTGCCACCAGTGATTTGGAGAACACTGAAGCTTTCTTT. Encoded protein: CATSDLENTEAFF. The V call is TRBV24-1, the J call TRBJ1-1; D call uncertain. There are 13 residues in the CDR3. Trimming removed 0 bases at V and 1 base at J, with 2 bases between. Germline CDR1 KGHDR, CDR2 SFDVKD.

Ten or more counts support this clonotype. The V gene is TRBV19, the J gene TRBJ2-7; the D gene could be TRBD1 or TRBD2 (6 bases each). The CDR3 runs 13 residues. V dropped 6 bases and J dropped 4 bases, with 13 bases sitting between them. Per germline, CDR1 LNHDA and CDR2 SQIVND (reference sequence). This chain's CDR3 is CASSSGGAYEQYF. CDR3 coding DNA: TGTGCCAGTAGCTCCGGGGGCGCGTACGAGCAGTACTTC.